This TCR beta chain derives from a study of STAT5B mutations in CD4+ large granular lymphocyte leukemia. Findings and caveats of the study: Patient CD4-sorted repertoires looked more clonal than healthy CD4+ repertoires, even without putative leukemic clones. Top patient clones used TRBV06 genes more often: 8/27 versus 2/35 in controls. Approximately 25% of private leukemic clonotypes occurred rarely in other patients' non-leukemic repertoires.

This CDR3 has 15 amino acids. The V gene's germline CDR1 is KGHSH and CDR2 LQKENI. The V and J ends lost 2 bases and 2 bases respectively, with 10 bases between them. Per the original data handling: Productive clonotypes were detectable down to 2.59 x 10-5 frequency. The assay was immunoSEQ multiplex PCR, and TCRdb's table has in-frame clones only and misses some. That table gives V, J and clone size, and the DNA gave D and trimming. Of tens of thousands of clones listed, around 90% are singletons. In the case of this clone: The antigen remains unidentified.

The source material was CD4+ T cells from blood buffy coats. This rearrangement joins TRBV18 to TRBJ1-3, with D maybe TRBD1 (5 bases). The TCR sequence derives from a human donor in good health. Here the CDR3 reads CASSPIQATGNTIYF. In DNA form, the CDR3 reads TGTGCCAGCTCACCAATACAGGCCACTGGAAACACCATATATTTT.